The 17 T cell receptor beta chains listed next were all sequenced from one sample in a study of naive and memory T cell subsets (dated by TCRdb to about 2017). General findings and caveats noted by the study authors: A few larger clonotypes were present in naive repertoires, particularly the CD8 repertoires, and these clonotypes were possibly memory cells re-expressing CD45RA.

For these TCRs, the target antigens are not known. The library was generated by UMI-ligation and nested PCR. The listed sequencing device is Illumina MiSeq. The beta constant-region primer consisted of an equimolar mixture of two oligonucleotides that together covered TRBC1 and TRBC2. The ligated cDNA went through four rounds of PCR with nested alpha and beta constant-region primers together with the SP2 primer. TCRdb applied fastp at Q25 and MiXCR to the public reads, then kept only in-frame beta chains. Every CDR3 protein is listed once, alongside the most common genes and DNA of its rows. This sample comprises around 93,000 distinct CDR3 sequences, roughly 10% of them detected only once. The top ten clonotypes cover more than 0.13% of the sample. Sequencing was done on a sample of naive CD4+ T cells from blood. The sample's cell subset or site label is to be understood as: naive T cells, CD45RA high CD27+. The receptors were gathered from a human donor in good health.

This clonotype was observed a handful of times. V is TRBV3-1 and J is TRBJ2-2, with a possible D match to TRBD1 (6 bases). The CDR3 is 16 amino acids. V lost 4 bases and J lost 4, with 16 bases in between. Per the germline V gene, CDR1 is LGHDT and CDR2 is YNNKEL (reference sequence). The CDR3 reads CASSPQGTIFTGELFF. DNA for the CDR3: TGTGCCAGCAGCCCCCAGGGGACGATCTTCACCGGGGAGCTGTTTTTT.

This clonotype was seen only a few times. CDR3 in amino acids: CASSTTGGYNQPQHF. The CDR3 region has the DNA TGTGCCAGCAGCACGACAGGGGGCTACAATCAGCCCCAGCATTTT. The chain couples TRBV28 to TRBJ1-5; the match to TRBD1 covers 10 bases. CDR3 size: 15 residues. Germline CDR1 MDHEN, CDR2 SYDVKM. Losses at the gene ends were 6 bases for V and 3 bases for J; bases not matched to a gene: 5.

The chain joins TRBV19 to TRBJ2-2, with a weak D call TRBD1 (5 bases). In germline, CDR1 is LNHDA, CDR2 SQIVND (reference sequence). The CDR3 loop spans 16 amino acids. V was pared by 4 bases and J by 6 bases, with 18 bases between. The CDR3 region has the DNA TGTGCCAGTAGTAAGGCGCAGGGTAGGGTCTCCGGGGAGCTGTTTTTT. Residues: CASSKAQGRVSGELFF.

Worth noting for this clonotype: This sequence may be a read error, since a much larger clone differs from it by one base. V gene TRBV5-6 combines with J gene TRBJ1-5; D ambiguous. The CDR3 spans 13 residues. CDR1 SGHDT and CDR2 YYEEEE come from the germline V gene. The V end was cut by 0 bases, the J end by 9 bases, with 10 bases between. The CDR3 sequence: CASSLGRQAPQHF. The CDR3 coding sequence is TGTGCCAGCAGCTTGGGACGGCAGGCGCCCCAGCATTTT. The entire variable domain, with the rest obtained from reference TRBV5-6 and TRBJ1-5, is as follows: DAGVTQSPTHLIKTRGQQVTLRCSPKSGHDTVSWYQQALGQGPQFIFQYYEEEERQRGNFPDRFSGHQFPNYSSELNVNALLLGDSALYLCASSLGRQAPQHFGDGTRLSIL.

This clonotype was seen only a few times. The V gene is TRBV7-2, the J gene TRBJ2-7, with TRBD1 matching over 9 bases. Trimming took 5 bases from V and 6 from J; bases not matched to a gene: 11. The CDR3 consists of 15 residues. Germline V CDR1 and CDR2: SGHTA, FQGNSA. CDR3 sequence: CASSRRTGETSEQYF. CDR3 DNA: TGTGCCAGCAGCCGACGGACAGGGGAGACCTCCGAGCAGTACTTC.

This clonotype has a count of ten or more. V usage is TRBV2 and J usage is TRBJ2-3; 8 nucleotides agree with TRBD1. The CDR3 has 14 residues. With 7 bases clipped from V and 2 bases from J, the junction kept 5 bases outside the gene matches. The germline CDR1 and CDR2 sequences are SNHLY and FYNNEI. CDR3 sequence: CASKAGGLTDTQYF. In DNA form, the CDR3 reads TGTGCCAGCAAAGCAGGGGGCCTCACAGATACGCAGTATTTT.

The V and J genes are TRBV6-6 and TRBJ2-7, with 10 bases lining up with TRBD2. V lost 6 bases and J lost 6; bases outside the gene matches: 8. Germline V gene sequence: CDR1 MNHNY, CDR2 SVGAGI (reference sequence). The CDR3 consists of 14 residues. Here the CDR3 reads CASRETSGIPEQYF. The CDR3 DNA is TGTGCCAGCAGGGAAACTAGCGGGATCCCCGAGCAGTACTTC.

The chain recombines TRBV20-1 with TRBJ1-6; TRBD1 agrees at 8 bases. V shed 5 bases, J shed 7 bases, and the junction held 4 bases outside the gene matches. In germline, CDR1 is DFQATT, CDR2 SNEGSKA (reference sequence). The CDR3 sequence is 13 residues long. The CDR3 reads CSAPDRANSPLHF. The CDR3 DNA reads TGCAGTGCTCCGGACAGGGCCAATTCACCCCTCCACTTT.

This clonotype was seen a handful of times. CDR3 DNA sequence: TGTGCCAGCAGCTTAGCGGGAGCTTATGAGCAGTTCTTC. Translating it yields CASSLAGAYEQFF. The chain joins TRBV7-3 to TRBJ2-1, with TRBD2 identical over 7 bases. CDR1 is SGHTA, CDR2 FQGTGA, per germline. The CDR3 is made up of 13 amino acids. J gave up 8 bases and V 2 bases, and 3 bases lay outside the gene matches.

This clonotype came up many times. The chain employs TRBV28 and TRBJ2-7; a possible D gene is TRBD1 (5 bases). This CDR3 comprises 13 residues. Germline V lookup: CDR1 MDHEN, CDR2 SYDVKM. The V and J ends lost 6 bases and 5 bases respectively, with 14 bases between them. The CDR3 here is CASRTPGSHEQYF. The CDR3 bases are TGTGCCAGCAGAACACCAGGGTCCCACGAGCAGTACTTC.

This clonotype appeared a few times. The gene calls are TRBV20-1 and TRBJ2-7, with D perhaps matching TRBD2 (6 bases). The CDR3 has 12 residues. V was shortened by 1 base and J by 9 bases, with 13 bases between the two germline ends. CDR1 is DFQATT and CDR2 is SNEGSKA in the germline V gene (reference sequence). CDR3 residues: CSARATRGGQYF. As DNA, the CDR3 is TGCAGTGCTAGAGCTACGCGGGGAGGGCAGTACTTC.

J is TRBJ2-7 and V is TRBV5-1; 8 nucleotides align to TRBD2. Germline V CDR1 and CDR2: SGHRS, YFSETQ. Losses at the gene ends were 2 bases for V and 7 bases for J; bases not matched to a gene: 14. The CDR3 loop spans 16 amino acids. CDR3 DNA: TGCGCCAGCAGCTTATATCGGGAGGGCCCATCTCGTGAGCAGTACTTC. Protein product: CASSLYREGPSREQYF.

The table lists this clonotype with a few counts. The chain is built from TRBV7-9 and TRBJ2-5; 8 nucleotides agree with TRBD2. This CDR3 comprises 15 residues. V dropped 2 bases and J dropped 4; count of bases not matched to a gene: 6. Germline assignment: CDR1 SEHNR and CDR2 FQNEAQ (reference sequence). The CDR3 DNA reads TGTGCCAGCAGCTTAATAAGCGGGAGTCGAGAGACCCAGTACTTC. It specifies CASSLISGSRETQYF.

This clonotype turned up a few times. The V and J genes are TRBV5-1 and TRBJ1-6; 8 positions agree with TRBD1. Germline values: CDR1 SGHRS, CDR2 YFSETQ. The CDR3 is 16 residues long. V trimming: 1 base; J trimming: 7 bases; junction bases outside the gene matches: 7. CDR3 DNA: TGCGCCAGCAGCTTGCTCGGACAGGGCGACAATTCACCCCTCCACTTT. Translation gives CASSLLGQGDNSPLHF.

The genes are TRBV7-8 and TRBJ2-3, with TRBD2 identical over 8 bases. Germline CDR1 reads SGHVS; CDR2 reads FQNEAQ. The J segment lost 6 bases and the V segment lost 3 bases, leaving 5 bases of the junction unmatched. This CDR3 has 14 amino acids. The CDR3 region is CASSLTSASDTQYF. The CDR3 nucleotides are TGTGCCAGCAGCTTGACTAGCGCCAGCGATACGCAGTATTTT. The variable domain in full, with the rest retrieved from reference TRBV7-8 and TRBJ2-3, is GAGVSQSPRYKVAKRGQDVALRCDPISGHVSLFWYQQALGQGPEFLTYFQNEAQLDKSGLPSDRFFAERPEGSVSTLKIQRTQQEDSAVYLCASSLTSASDTQYFGPGTRLTVL.

This clonotype was seen only a few times. CDR3 sequence (DNA): TGTGCCAGTAGTATGGGGGGGGCGTGGGGCAATCAGCCCCAGCATTTT. Residues: CASSMGGAWGNQPQHF. This chain connects TRBV19 to TRBJ1-5, with D perhaps TRBD1 (6 bases). Germline V gene sequence: CDR1 LNHDA, CDR2 SQIVND (reference sequence). The CDR3 has 16 residues. V shed 3 bases and J shed 2 bases, with 14 bases lying between them.

This clonotype was found a few times. This sequence joins TRBV29-1 and TRBJ2-7; TRBD1 might be the D (6 bases). Germline values: CDR1 SQVTM, CDR2 ANQGSEA. The V gene lost 3 bases and the J gene lost 0 bases, with 15 bases spanning the gap. This CDR3 comprises 15 residues. This CDR3 is CSVDGGAGASYEQYF. The CDR3 region has the DNA TGCAGCGTTGATGGGGGAGCAGGGGCCTCCTACGAGCAGTACTTC.